The 23 T cell receptor beta chains below all came from one sample that was sequenced in a study of blood T cell repertoires in COVID-19. Sequencing was performed with immunoSEQ multiplex PCR; in TCRdb, only in-frame clones are kept and a portion is missing. This sample yields about 110,000 clones, of which roughly 83% are seen a single time; 0.8% to 1% belongs to the top ten. Sequencing was performed on peripheral blood. The receptors stem from a woman between 65 and 79 years old with acute or convalescent COVID-19.

This sequence joins TRBV19 and TRBJ1-4; 7 nucleotides line up with TRBD1. CDR3 length: 14 amino acids. Looked up from germline, CDR1 is LNHDA and CDR2 is SQIVND (reference sequence). The trim removed 8 bases at V and 7 bases at J, leaving 10 bases unmatched. This chain's CDR3 is CASANDREAEKLFF. The CDR3 bases are TGTGCCAGTGCGAACGACAGGGAGGCTGAAAAACTGTTTTTT.

The chain links TRBV6-1 to TRBJ1-1; possible D gene TRBD1, 6 bases. The V gene lost 1 base and the J gene lost 9 bases, with 6 bases spanning the gap. CDR3 length equals 11 residues. Germline CDR1 is MNHNS and CDR2 is SASEGT. The CDR3 reads CASSEGGQAFF. CDR3 nucleotides: TGTGCCAGCAGTGAAGGGGGGCAAGCTTTCTTT.

This chain links TRBV24-1 with TRBJ2-1; TRBD2 aligns across 9 bases. Germline V gene lookup returns CDR1 KGHDR and CDR2 SFDVKD. V was pared by 6 bases and J by 5 bases, with 7 bases of the junction left unmatched. The CDR3 loop spans 15 amino acids. In nucleotides, the CDR3 is TGTGCCACCAGTATAACTAGCGGGTTAAACAATGAGCAGTTCTTC. Encoded protein: CATSITSGLNNEQFF.

The V call is TRBV19, the J call TRBJ2-1; TRBD1 matches 7 bases. V gave up 11 bases and J gave up 2 bases; unmatched junction bases: 9. The germline gives CDR1 LNHDA, CDR2 SQIVND (reference sequence). This CDR3 has 14 residues. The CDR3 DNA reads as TGTGCCTGTCTCGGGACAGAGGCCTACAATGAGCAGTTCTTC. Translation: CACLGTEAYNEQFF.

This rearrangement joins TRBV19 to TRBJ1-2, with 7 bases matching TRBD1. The ends lost 5 bases at V and 2 bases at J; junction bases unmatched: 5. This CDR3 spans 14 amino acids. Germline assignment: CDR1 LNHDA and CDR2 SQIVND (reference sequence). As DNA, the CDR3 is TGTGCCAGTAGTCCTGCAGGGGGGAACTATGGCTACACCTTC. This gives the protein CASSPAGGNYGYTF.

This chain uses TRBV12-3 or TRBV12-4 with TRBJ2-7; 8 bases are shared with TRBD1. V dropped 4 bases and J dropped 6; count of bases not matched to a gene: 5. This CDR3 contains 13 residues. The CDR3 protein is CASSSGTGREQYF. Written as DNA, the CDR3 is TGTGCCAGCAGTTCCGGGACAGGACGCGAGCAGTACTTC.

This clone was observed a few times. V is TRBV7-2 and J is TRBJ2-3; 11 nucleotides align to TRBD2. The CDR3 has 18 amino acids. Germline CDR1 reads SGHTA; CDR2 reads FQGNSA. Losses at the gene ends were 5 bases for V and 1 base for J; bases not matched to a gene: 11. The CDR3 nucleotides are TGTGCCAGCAGCCGTAGGGGTAGCGGGGGGGCCGGCACAGATACGCAGTATTTT. As protein: CASSRRGSGGAGTDTQYF.

This sequence joins TRBV6-5 and TRBJ1-6, with 8 bases lining up with TRBD1. The CDR3 runs 14 residues. V dropped 3 bases and J dropped 6; count of bases not matched to a gene: 1. Germline CDR1 reads MNHEY; CDR2 reads SVGAGI. The chain's CDR3 is CASSYQGANSPLHF. In nucleotides, the CDR3 is TGTGCCAGCAGTTATCAGGGGGCTAATTCACCCCTCCACTTT.

V and J are TRBV5-1 and TRBJ2-2; weak D call: TRBD1 (5 bases). V shed 4 bases and J shed 7 bases, with 14 bases lying between them. CDR1 SGHRS and CDR2 YFSETQ come from the germline V gene. The CDR3 contains 14 residues. The CDR3 DNA is TGCGCCAGCAGCGGCCCAGGGTCAGACGGGGAGCTGTTTTTT. Encoded protein: CASSGPGSDGELFF.

The chain joins TRBV9 to TRBJ2-3; 9 bases are a match to TRBD2. The CDR3 length is 18 residues. Germline V gene data show CDR1 as SGDLS and CDR2 as YYNGEE. V was pared by 1 base and J by 4 bases, with 13 bases of the junction left unmatched. The CDR3 DNA reads as TGTGCCAGCAGCGTACGTGACGGAGGGCGGGGGGGCCCAGATACGCAGTATTTT. It specifies CASSVRDGGRGGPDTQYF.

This sequence joins TRBV24-1 and TRBJ2-1, with D possibly TRBD1 on 6 matching bases. There are 16 residues in the CDR3. Germline values: CDR1 KGHDR, CDR2 SFDVKD. Trimming shortened V by 2 bases and J by 0 bases, and 10 bases separated the two germline ends. As DNA, the CDR3 is TGTGCCACCAGTGATTCAGGGGCCCCCTCCTACAATGAGCAGTTCTTC. Encoded protein: CATSDSGAPSYNEQFF.

This clone appeared a few times. The chain joins TRBV30 to TRBJ1-4, with a weak D call TRBD1 (6 bases). With 0 bases removed from V and 5 bases from J, the gap between germline ends came to 10 bases. The CDR3 runs to 14 residues. CDR1 and CDR2 from the germline V gene are GTSNPN and SVGIG (reference sequence). CDR3 DNA sequence: TGTGCCTGGAGTGTGGACAGCGTGAATGAAAAACTGTTTTTT. It codes for CAWSVDSVNEKLFF.

The chain has TRBV19 and TRBJ1-4, with 8 bases identical to TRBD1. Germline V gene data show CDR1 as LNHDA and CDR2 as SQIVND (reference sequence). The CDR3 extends over 15 amino acids. V was pared by 6 bases and J by 8 bases, with 11 bases of the junction left unmatched. In DNA, the CDR3 is TGTGCCAGTAGCCCGGAAGGACAGGGTAGGGAAAAACTGTTTTTT. Protein sequence: CASSPEGQGREKLFF.

This rearrangement joins TRBV6-2 or TRBV6-3 to TRBJ2-7; no definite D call. The CDR3 extends over 14 amino acids. The germline V gene has CDR1 MNHEY and CDR2 SVGEGT. V was cut by 6 bases and J by 0 bases, with 12 bases left in between. The CDR3 coding sequence is TGTGCCAGCAGCGTCACGAAGAGCTCCTACGAGCAGTACTTC. The encoded protein is CASSVTKSSYEQYF.

The table lists this clone with a few counts. V gene TRBV5-4 combines with J gene TRBJ1-1; a weak D match, TRBD1 (6 bases). This CDR3 has 14 residues. Trimming took off 4 bases at V and 8 bases at J, with 18 bases between the two ends. Germline CDR1 is SGHNT and CDR2 is YYREEE (reference sequence). The CDR3 is CASSPGQLGREAFF. The CDR3 region has the DNA TGTGCCAGCAGCCCGGGACAACTGGGCCGCGAAGCTTTCTTT.

V usage is TRBV5-1 and J usage is TRBJ1-4; D is ambiguous. The CDR3 is 14 residues long. Between the trimmed V and J ends, which lost 0 bases and 8 bases, there was a span of 11 bases. Germline V gene lookup returns CDR1 SGHRS and CDR2 YFSETQ. This CDR3 reads CASSLGGVQEKLFF. The CDR3 nucleotides are TGCGCCAGCAGCTTGGGAGGAGTTCAAGAAAAACTGTTTTTT.

V gene TRBV5-3 combines with J gene TRBJ1-5; TRBD1 might be the D (5 bases). TRBV5-3 is recorded as an ORF, its role being uncertain. Trimming pared 1 base from V and 2 bases from J, leaving 13 bases between. There are 16 residues in the CDR3. This CDR3 is CARSLKSGHRNQPQHF. Written as DNA, the CDR3 is TGTGCCAGAAGCTTGAAGTCCGGACATCGCAATCAGCCCCAGCATTTT.

The rearrangement uses TRBV18 and TRBJ1-6, with D possibly TRBD1 on 5 matching bases. CDR1 and CDR2 from the germline V gene are KGHSH and LQKENI. The CDR3 runs to 15 residues. Trimming pared 0 bases from V and 6 bases from J, leaving 9 bases between. The DNA of the CDR3 is TGTGCCAGCTCACCACCGGCAGGGCTTAATTCACCCCTCCACTTT. Protein sequence: CASSPPAGLNSPLHF.

The rearrangement uses TRBV7-9 and TRBJ1-4; D is unclear. Germline values: CDR1 SEHNR, CDR2 FQNEAQ (reference sequence). Trimming pared 1 base from V and 9 bases from J, leaving 3 bases between. CDR3 length: 11 residues. In DNA form, the CDR3 reads TGTGCCAGCAGCTTAGGGCAAAAACTGTTTTTT. This codes for CASSLGQKLFF.

V is TRBV6-6 and J is TRBJ2-2, with 10 bases lining up with TRBD1. Per germline, CDR1 MNHNY and CDR2 SVGAGI (reference sequence). V lost 2 bases, J lost 6 bases, and 3 bases stayed unmatched. The CDR3 runs to 15 residues. CDR3 region: CASSYTDRGPGELFF. CDR3 in DNA: TGTGCCAGCAGTTACACAGACAGGGGGCCCGGGGAGCTGTTTTTT.

The CDR3 sequence: CASSLVQGTGEQFF. The CDR3 coding sequence is TGCGCCAGCAGCTTGGTACAGGGGACTGGGGAGCAGTTCTTC. V and J are TRBV5-1 and TRBJ2-1, with D maybe TRBD1 (7 bases). Trimming cost V 0 bases and J 10 bases, with 14 bases left between them. This CDR3 contains 14 residues. CDR1 and CDR2 from the germline V gene are SGHRS and YFSETQ.

V is TRBV28 and J is TRBJ1-6; 9 positions match TRBD1. The J segment lost 9 bases and the V segment lost 4 bases, leaving 7 bases of the junction unmatched. CDR1 is MDHEN, CDR2 SYDVKM, per germline. CDR3 size: 15 residues. CDR3 region: CASSSRGTGPSPLHF. Here the CDR3 DNA reads TGTGCCAGCAGTTCCCGGGGGACAGGGCCTTCACCCCTCCACTTT.

CDR3 coding DNA: TGTGCCAGCAGTTTAATTGAGAATAGCGGGAGACACGAGCAGTACTTC. This translates into CASSLIENSGRHEQYF. The chain links TRBV28 to TRBJ2-7; 9 bases match TRBD2. Trimming at V came to 2 bases and at J to 5 bases, leaving 10 bases not matched to a gene. The CDR3 has 16 amino acids. The germline gives CDR1 MDHEN, CDR2 SYDVKM.